The T cell receptor (beta chain) described here comes from a study of blood T cell repertoires in COVID-19. Method: immunoSEQ multiplex PCR; TCRdb's copy keeps in-frame clones and lacks some. The sample shows roughly 40,000 clones, under 85% of them seen only once. The V gene's germline CDR1 is KGHSH and CDR2 LQKENI. V shed 6 bases and J 3 bases; nucleotides not matched to a gene: 4. This CDR3 has 13 amino acids. This sequence joins TRBV18 and TRBJ1-2; 7 bases are a match to TRBD1. The TCR was taken from a woman aged 80 or over with acute or convalescent COVID-19. Material for sequencing was peripheral blood. CDR3 in DNA: TGTGCCAGCTCGTCGGGACAGCACTATGGCTACACCTTC. It codes for CASSSGQHYGYTF.